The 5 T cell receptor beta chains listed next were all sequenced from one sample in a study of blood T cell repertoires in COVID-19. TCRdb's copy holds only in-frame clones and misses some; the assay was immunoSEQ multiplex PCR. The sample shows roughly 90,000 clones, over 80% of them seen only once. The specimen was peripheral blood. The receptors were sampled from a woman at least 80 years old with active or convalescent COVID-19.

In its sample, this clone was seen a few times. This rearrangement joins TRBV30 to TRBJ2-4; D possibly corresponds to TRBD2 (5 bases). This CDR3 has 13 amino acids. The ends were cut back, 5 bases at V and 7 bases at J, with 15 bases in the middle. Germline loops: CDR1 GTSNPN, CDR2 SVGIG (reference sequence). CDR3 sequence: CAWDVASGNIQYF. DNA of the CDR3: TGTGCCTGGGACGTAGCCTCGGGGAACATTCAGTACTTC.

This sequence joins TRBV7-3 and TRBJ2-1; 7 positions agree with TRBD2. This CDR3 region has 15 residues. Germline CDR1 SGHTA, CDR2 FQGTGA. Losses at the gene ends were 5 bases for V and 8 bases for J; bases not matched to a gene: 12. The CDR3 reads CASSPLGGRGHEQFF. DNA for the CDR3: TGTGCCAGCAGCCCTCTGGGCGGGAGAGGGCATGAGCAGTTCTTC.

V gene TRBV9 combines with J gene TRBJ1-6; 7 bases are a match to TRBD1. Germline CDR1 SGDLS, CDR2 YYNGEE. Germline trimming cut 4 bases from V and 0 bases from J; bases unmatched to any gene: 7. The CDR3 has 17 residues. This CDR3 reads CASSIGTVSSYNSPLHF. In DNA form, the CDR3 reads TGTGCCAGCAGCATTGGGACAGTAAGCTCCTATAATTCACCCCTCCACTTT.

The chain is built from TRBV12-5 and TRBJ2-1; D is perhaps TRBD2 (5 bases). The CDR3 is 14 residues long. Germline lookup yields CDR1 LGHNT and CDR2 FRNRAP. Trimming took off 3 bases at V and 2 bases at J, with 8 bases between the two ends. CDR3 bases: TGTGCTAGTGGTTTAACGACTACCTACAATGAGCAGTTCTTC. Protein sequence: CASGLTTTYNEQFF. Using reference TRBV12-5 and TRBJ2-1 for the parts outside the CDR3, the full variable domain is DARVTQTPRHKVTEMGQEVTMRCQPILGHNTVFWYRQTMMQGLELLAYFRNRAPLDDSGMPKDRFSAEMPDATLATLKIQPSEPRDSAVYFCASGLTTTYNEQFFGPGTRLTVL.

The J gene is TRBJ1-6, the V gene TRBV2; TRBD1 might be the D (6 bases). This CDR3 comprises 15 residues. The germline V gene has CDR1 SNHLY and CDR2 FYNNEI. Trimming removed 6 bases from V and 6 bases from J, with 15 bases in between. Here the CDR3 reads CASRWGGAGNSPLHF. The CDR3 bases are TGTGCCAGCAGATGGGGGGGGGCAGGTAATTCACCCCTCCACTTT.